This T cell receptor beta chain comes out of a study of blood T cell repertoires in COVID-19. This clone was counted between two and nine times. There are 14 residues in the CDR3. V was pared by 5 bases and J by 2 bases, with 6 bases of the junction left unmatched. Germline-derived CDR1 and CDR2 are LNHDA and SQIVND (reference sequence). Clones were read by immunoSEQ multiplex PCR, and TCRdb kept only the in-frame ones, dropping some. The data show 210,000 or so clones, around four fifths seen once. The TCR was taken from a woman older than 75 with active or convalescent COVID-19. The chain is built from TRBV19 and TRBJ2-7; 7 bases match TRBD2. Source material: peripheral blood. CDR3 sequence (DNA): TGTGCCAGTAGTCTTCAGCGGGGCCCCTACGAGCAGTACTTC. Its protein product is CASSLQRGPYEQYF.